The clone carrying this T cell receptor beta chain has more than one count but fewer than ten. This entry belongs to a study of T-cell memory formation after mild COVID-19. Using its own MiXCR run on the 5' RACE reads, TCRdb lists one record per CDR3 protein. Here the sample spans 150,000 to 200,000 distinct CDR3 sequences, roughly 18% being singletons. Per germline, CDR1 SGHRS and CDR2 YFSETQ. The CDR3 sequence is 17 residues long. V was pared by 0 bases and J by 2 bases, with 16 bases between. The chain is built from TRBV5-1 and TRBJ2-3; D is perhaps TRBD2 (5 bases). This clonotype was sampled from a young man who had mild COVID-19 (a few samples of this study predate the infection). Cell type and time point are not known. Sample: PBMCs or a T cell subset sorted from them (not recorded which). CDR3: CASSLGTRASSTDTQYF. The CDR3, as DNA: TGCGCCAGCAGCTTGGGTACTAGGGCCTCTTCCACAGATACGCAGTATTTT.